This T cell receptor beta chain originates from a study of blood T cells in healthy people across ages. Sample-barcoded 5' priming and a J-beta primer mix drove a second PCR of about 6 to 12 cycles. Using its own MiXCR run on the 5' RACE reads, TCRdb lists one record per CDR3 protein. In the table there are 1.5 million to 2 million distinct CDR3 sequences, 49% of which are singletons. The CDR3 spans 18 residues. Germline CDR1 reads LGHNA; CDR2 reads YNFKEQ. After removal of 3 bases from V and 0 bases from J, the junction contained 10 bases not matched to a gene. The chain carries TRBV4-2 and TRBJ2-2; 7 bases align to TRBD1. Source material: blood. This clonotype was sampled from a woman aged 40 to 50 in good health. The CDR3 region is CASSQRQGSASNTGELFF. Here the CDR3 DNA reads TGTGCCAGCAGCCAGCGACAGGGATCCGCTTCGAACACCGGGGAGCTGTTTTTT.